These T cell receptor beta chains were read from a single sample in a study of T-cell reconstitution after alpha-beta-depleted transplantation in children. TCRdb re-called the PCR reads through MiXCR, storing one row per CDR3 protein. Of roughly 500,000 distinct CDR3 sequences detected, roughly a tenth appear once; the ten largest clones hold around 2%. The sequenced sample was PBMCs, obtained before TCRalphabeta/CD19-depleted stem cell transplant. Source of these receptors: a child aged 2 to 15 with inherited bone marrow failure, due to receive a stem cell transplant. Both conserved end residues are part of each CDR3. D genes are given only for firm matches. Clone size appears in some rows only: once, few, many, or a class for an expanded clone.

TRBJ1-2	TRBD1	many	TRBV30	TGTGCCTGGAGGGAGTGGACAGGGTATGGCTACACCTTC	CAWREWTGYGYTF
TRBJ2-6	.	.	TRBV15	TGTGCCACCAGCGACAGCGTCTCTGGGGCCAACGTCCTGACTTTC	CATSDSVSGANVLTF
TRBJ2-7	TRBD2	many	TRBV27	TGTGCCAGCAGTTTGGGACTACGTAACGAGCAGTACTTC	CASSLGLRNEQYF
TRBJ2-1	TRBD2	many	TRBV10-3	TGTGCCACCGAACGGTGGCCTAGCGGGGCAAACAATGAGCAGTTCTTC	CATERWPSGANNEQFF
TRBJ2-1	.	many	TRBV5-1	TGCGCCAGCAGCCCTACAGGTTGGGAAACTGGCAGCTCCTACAATGAGCAGTTCTTC	CASSPTGWETGSSYNEQFF
TRBJ2-5	.	many	TRBV29-1	TGCAGCGCTTCCGATGGACATATCCAAGAGACCCAGTACTTC	CSASDGHIQETQYF
TRBJ2-7	TRBD1	many	TRBV12-3/TRBV12-4	TGTGCCAGCAGTCCTTGGATACAGGGGAGCCACGAGCAGTACTTC	CASSPWIQGSHEQYF
TRBJ2-7	TRBD2	few	TRBV18	TGTGCCAGCTCACCAAGGACTAGTAGCGACGAGCAGTACTTC	CASSPRTSSDEQYF
TRBJ2-7	TRBD2	.	TRBV2	TGTGCCAGCAGCGGGACTAGCGACTACGAGCAGTACTTC	CASSGTSDYEQYF
TRBJ1-4	.	few	TRBV3-1	TGTGCCAGCAGCCAAGAAGCTGCAGGAGTGGCGAATGAAAAACTGTTTTTT	CASSQEAAGVANEKLFF
TRBJ1-5	TRBD1	few	TRBV20-1	TGCAGTGCTAGAGATAGGACAGGAGGATTGGGCAATCAGCCCCAGCATTTT	CSARDRTGGLGNQPQHF
TRBJ2-5	TRBD2	many	TRBV4-3	TGCGCCAGCAGCCAAAGTAGCGGGGTTACCGGAGAGACCCAGTACTTC	CASSQSSGVTGETQYF
TRBJ2-2	.	few	TRBV6-2/TRBV6-3	TGTGCCAGCAGTTACTCGAAGGGGGGGCTTTGGAGCACCGGGGAGCTGTTTTTT	CASSYSKGGLWSTGELFF
TRBJ2-5	.	many	TRBV20-1	TGCAGTGCTAGAGAACGATCCAGCGTCCTAGACAAAGAGACCCAGTACTTC	CSARERSSVLDKETQYF
TRBJ2-1	TRBD1	.	TRBV27	TGTGCCAGCAGGAGACAGGGCCCCGTCCATGAGCAGTTCTTC	CASRRQGPVHEQFF
TRBJ2-3	TRBD2	many	TRBV7-2	TGTGCCAGCAGCCCTAGCGCTAGCGGGAGGGAGGCAGATACGCAGTATTTT	CASSPSASGREADTQYF
TRBJ2-1	.	many	TRBV29-1	TGCAGCGTTGAAGCCCGGAGGGTCGGGCAGTTCTTC	CSVEARRVGQFF
TRBJ2-1	.	few	TRBV21-1	TGTGCCAGCAGCTGCCTAGCGGGAGGTAAGGGCTCCTACAATGAGCAGTTCTTC	CASSCLAGGKGSYNEQFF
TRBJ2-5	TRBD2	many	TRBV7-2	TGTGCCAGCAGCTTAGAGGGACTAGTAGAGACCCAGTACTTC	CASSLEGLVETQYF
TRBJ2-7	.	.	TRBV10-3	TGTGCCATCAGTGGGACTTATTACGAGCAGTACTTC	CAISGTYYEQYF
TRBJ1-1	TRBD1	.	TRBV5-4	TGTGCCAGCAGCCCTATGAGGACAGGGGGGGAGAACACTGAAGCTTTCTTT	CASSPMRTGGENTEAFF
TRBJ2-7	.	many	TRBV20-1	TGCAGTGCTAGAGAGGACCAGGAGCAGTACTTC	CSAREDQEQYF
TRBJ2-1	TRBD2	many	TRBV6-2/TRBV6-3	TGTGCCAGCAGTTGGTTACGGACTAGACATGAGCAGTTCTTC	CASSWLRTRHEQFF
TRBJ2-3	TRBD2	many	TRBV6-2/TRBV6-3	TGTGCCAGCACCCGGTGGGGGCTGGGACTAGCCCCTTCTTCGAGGCCAGATACGCAGTATTTT	CASTRWGLGLAPSSRPDTQYF
TRBJ1-1	.	many	TRBV7-8	TGTGCCAGCAGCTTAGTACAGGCCACTGAAGCTTTCTTT	CASSLVQATEAFF
TRBJ2-1	TRBD2	.	TRBV29-1	TGCAGCGTTCTGGGTCTCGGTCTAGGACTAGCGGCACGCAGCTCCTACAATGAGCAGTTCTTC	CSVLGLGLGLAARSSYNEQFF
TRBJ2-3	.	few	TRBV7-2	TGTGCCAGCAGCTTATCGGAGCCCGTAACAGATACGCAGTATTTT	CASSLSEPVTDTQYF
TRBJ2-5	.	.	TRBV19	TGTGCCAGTACCACGGGGCCAGACAAAAGGGGGACTAAACAAGAGACCCAGTACTTC	CASTTGPDKRGTKQETQYF
TRBJ2-1	.	few	TRBV4-3	TGCGCCAGCAGCCATCTGTCACCCCACAATGAGCAGTTCTTC	CASSHLSPHNEQFF
TRBJ2-7	TRBD2	many	TRBV6-2/TRBV6-3	TGTGCCAGCAGCTATCAGACTAGCGGACCCTACGAGCAGTACTTC	CASSYQTSGPYEQYF
TRBJ2-1	.	few	TRBV24-1	TGTGCCACCAGTGATTTATTCTACAATGAGCAGTTCTTC	CATSDLFYNEQFF
TRBJ2-7	.	many	TRBV7-2	TGTGCCAGCAGCTCAGGGGGGTCGAGGTACGAGCAGTACTTC	CASSSGGSRYEQYF
TRBJ2-7	.	.	TRBV7-9	TGTGCCAGCAGCTTAGCGCCGGGGGGCCCCTCCGAGCAGTACTTC	CASSLAPGGPSEQYF
TRBJ2-3	.	many	TRBV19	TGTGCCAGTAGTAGTGTAGCTGCAGATACGCAGTATTTT	CASSSVAADTQYF
TRBJ2-7	TRBD2	.	TRBV7-9	TGTGCCAGCAGCTCCATAGCGGGGGCCTACGAGCAGTACTTC	CASSSIAGAYEQYF
TRBJ2-3	.	many	TRBV4-3	TGCGCCAGCAGCCAAGACAACGGGCCACCCACAGATACGCAGTATTTT	CASSQDNGPPTDTQYF
TRBJ2-7	TRBD2	many	TRBV20-1	TGCAGTGCTAGAGTACTAGCGGGGGCAACCTACGAGCAGTACTTC	CSARVLAGATYEQYF
TRBJ1-2	TRBD1	many	TRBV20-1	TGCAGTGCCAGTCCACAGGGGGCGCCGAATGGCTACACCTTC	CSASPQGAPNGYTF
TRBJ2-3	TRBD2	many	TRBV4-3	TGCGCCAGCAGCCAAGATGGTGCGGGAGCGGGGGCAGATACGCAGTATTTT	CASSQDGAGAGADTQYF
TRBJ2-1	TRBD2	many	TRBV5-1	TGCGCCAGCACCTCCTTATCGGGGGCTAGCGGGAGGCCTAGCTCCTACAATGAGCAGTTCTTC	CASTSLSGASGRPSSYNEQFF
TRBJ2-7	.	few	TRBV6-6	TGTGCCAGCAGTCAAGGGACAACCTACGAGCAGTACTTC	CASSQGTTYEQYF
TRBJ2-3	.	many	TRBV24-1	TGTGCCACCAGTGATTTAGAAGATACGCAGTATTTT	CATSDLEDTQYF
TRBJ1-2	TRBD1	few	TRBV4-1	TGCGCCAGCAGCCAAGACAGGGGGGAAGGAGAATCCTATGGCTACACCTTC	CASSQDRGEGESYGYTF
TRBJ2-1	TRBD2	.	TRBV29-1	TGCAGCGTTGAAGGGGGAGGGCCCTACAATGAGCAGTTCTTC	CSVEGGGPYNEQFF
TRBJ2-1	TRBD2	many	TRBV20-1	TGCAGTGCTAGAGATCCTAAACTAGCGGGAGTTCTCTACAATGAGCAGTTCTTC	CSARDPKLAGVLYNEQFF
TRBJ2-5	TRBD1	few	TRBV6-5	TGTGCCAGCAGTTACTTGACAGGGGAGGAGACCCAGTACTTC	CASSYLTGEETQYF
TRBJ2-3	.	many	TRBV30	TGTGCCTGGAGAAAGTTGCAGGGCTTATCGGATACGCAGTATTTT	CAWRKLQGLSDTQYF
TRBJ2-1	TRBD2	few	TRBV5-1	TGCGCCAGCAGCTTGTACGGGAGGCCCGATGAGCAGTTCTTC	CASSLYGRPDEQFF
TRBJ2-5	.	.	TRBV29-1	TGCAGCGCCGGCCCGGGACACCGGGAGACCCAGTACTTC	CSAGPGHRETQYF
TRBJ2-1	.	many	TRBV29-1	TGCAGCGTTGGGGGGCGACTAGCTAATGAGCAGTTCTTC	CSVGGRLANEQFF
TRBJ1-5	.	few	TRBV12-3/TRBV12-4	TGTGCCAGCAGCCATTATAATCAGCCCCAGCATTTT	CASSHYNQPQHF